Given below is one TCR beta chain in context. This clone was detected a few times. This receptor's antigen is unknown. Base quality data are lacking; no much larger clone is found one base away. The treatment or condition label here, explained by the study, means: oral pan-JAK inhibitor, 5-10 mg twice daily. From alopecia areata patients, peripheral blood was collected along with lesional scalp punch biopsies. PBMCs were isolated by density centrifugation and stained for CD3, CD4 and CD8, after which CD4+ and CD8+ T cells were sorted on a FACSAria. Preparation of the library involved the immunoSEQ multiplex PCR assay. To provide template for TCR sequencing, every sample had RNA extracted and reverse transcribed into cDNA. SuperScript III was used to make first-strand cDNA, primed with a 2:1 mix of oligo-dT and random hexamers. A synthetic immune receptor repertoire was used to measure amplification bias, and any remaining bias was corrected computationally. In the authors' own workflow: Raw reads were preprocessed to remove errors, and CDR3 was defined according to IMGT conventions as the region from the conserved cysteine to phenylalanine. Clonality was calculated as 1 minus Shannon entropy normalized by log2 of the number of productive unique TCRs. CD4 or CD8 identity of scalp clones was inferred by cross-referencing scalp TCRbeta sequences with sorted blood CD4 and CD8 repertoires. Sourced from immuneACCESS, this table was stored by TCRdb with only in-frame sequences that have V and J called. A share of the clones is absent; for the studies checked, an unresolved V gene accounts for under half, and the remainder has no known explanation. V and J calls and clone size follow that table, whereas D and trimming were derived from the DNA. This sample holds 100,000 or so clones; 60% were observed only once. 16% of the sample is taken by the ten largest.

The junction shows trimming of 4 bases on V and 0 bases on J, plus 13 bases between the germline ends. From the cysteine through the phenylalanine, the CDR3 covers 16 amino acids. The sequence is cut down to CDR3 DNA, 48 bases in frame from base 1. CDR1 and CDR2 are drawn from the germline V gene: LGHNT, FRNRAP. The data belong to a study of CD8+ T cells in alopecia areata (dated by TCRdb to 2016 to 2019). Regarding the complete study: The treated patients took part in an open-label pilot trial in which moderate-to-severe alopecia areata was treated with oral tofacitinib at 5 to 10 mg twice daily. Patients received tofacitinib for 6 to 18 months and were then followed off drug for 6 months to check for delayed response and recurrence. For the treated patients, the SALT score, which quantifies what percentage of scalp surface area is affected, served as the measure of disease severity. In both human patients and the C3H/HeJ mouse model, the study applied high-throughput TCRbeta sequencing to look at T cell clonal expansion in alopecia areata. In humans, TCRbeta sequencing was performed on scalp tissue and on sorted CD4+ and CD8+ peripheral blood T cells from healthy controls and from patients with patchy or totalis/universalis alopecia areata. Biopsies were taken from tofacitinib-treated patients at baseline and again at 4 and 24 weeks into treatment, and several of those patients also had a later scalp biopsy. Clonality in the scalp was compared among normal scalp (n=4), patchy alopecia areata scalp (n=8), and alopecia totalis/universalis scalp (n=8). RNA was obtained with the PAXgene miRNA kit for fixed scalp, the miRNeasy kit for PBMCs, and the RNeasy kit for mouse skin. Amplification of TCRbeta CDR3 regions was done by immunoSEQ multiplex PCR using 35 Vbeta forward primers and 13 Jbeta reverse primers.

The full study reports these points: During tofacitinib treatment, many expanded lesional clones remained in scalp and blood, and this persistence may partly explain relapse after treatment is stopped. Unlike mouse skin, which is dominated by gammadelta T cells, normal human skin has resident alphabeta T cells that are also sequenced, and this complicates analysis of the scalp TCR repertoire. Tofacitinib significantly lowered scalp clonality and the number of expanded CD8+ clones among the top 100 scalp clones. Because the treated cohort was small and had only one nonresponder, larger studies are needed to examine links between baseline CD8+ expansion and response. Compared with normal scalp, lesional scalp, particularly in alopecia totalis/universalis, had higher clonality and more expanded CD8+ clones, which suggests antigenic drive. TCR sequences shared between patients were less clear than in mice, possibly partly because of HLA diversity in the patient population.

Rearrangement joined TRBV12-5 to TRBJ1-5, with a tentative D gene TRBD1 over 5 matching bases. The sequencing here drew on CD8+ T cells sorted from blood, taken at approximately week 61, from a patient treated with tofacitinib. This receptor was obtained from a human donor with alopecia areata. The CDR3 region has the sequence CASGSAGWYSNQPQHF. The base sequence is TGTGCTAGTGGTTCGGCAGGGTGGTATAGCAATCAGCCCCAGCATTTT.